This T cell receptor beta chain was recorded in a study of T-cell reconstitution after alpha-beta-depleted transplantation in children. Unique molecular identifiers were used to barcode this TCRbeta library. Using its own MiXCR run on the PCR reads, TCRdb lists one record per CDR3 protein. The table lists about 500,000 distinct CDR3 sequences, about 33% of them singletons. Germline loops: CDR1 KGHDR, CDR2 SFDVKD. Losses at the gene ends were 2 bases for V and 3 bases for J; bases not matched to a gene: 2. The CDR3 covers 14 residues. This sequence originates from a human donor who donated a stem cell graft to a child with aplastic anemia. The rearrangement uses TRBV24-1 and TRBJ1-2; 7 bases fit TRBD1. The sample was PBMCs from the stem cell graft donor, taken from the stem cell graft. CDR3 sequence (DNA): TGTGCCACCAGTGATTCGGGACAGTACTATGGCTACACCTTC. Residues: CATSDSGQYYGYTF.